The following is a TCR beta chain sequence with its context. The antigen it recognizes is unknown. Base qualities are not provided; no much larger clone lies one nucleotide away. This entry is derived from a study of beta chain features in type 1 diabetes listed by TCRdb under 2018. General notes on the study: Mean age, gender distribution, total cell number and subset yield did not differ between patients and healthy donors. Regulatory and stem cell-like memory subsets were obtained from only 8 patients and roughly 8 healthy donors, while naive and central memory subsets were obtained from all 28 donors. A total of approximately 100,000,000 sorted cells were examined across all samples, and the number of cells per subset was strongly correlated with RNA yield. The study compared the TCRB repertoires of sorted circulating CD4+ T cell subsets in recently diagnosed type 1 diabetes patients with those in matched healthy donors. Summary of the overall study and its limitations: Because small numbers of individuals were included in the HLA sub-analyses, any influence of HLA type on TCRB rearrangement was left unresolved. A moderate but significant shortening of TCRB CDR3 length was observed in type 1 diabetes patients in all four CD4+ subsets. Naive, central memory and regulatory TCRB repertoires appeared more similar among patients than among healthy donors. Because cDNA rather than genomic DNA was sequenced, highly expressing activated cells could have been over-represented, although no difference in activation and CD3 levels was found between groups. Shorter templates might be favored by PCR, yet because patient and control samples were amplified and corrected together, any such skew would affect both groups equally. Fewer insertions and more nucleotide deletions at VDJ recombination sites were observed in patients with type 1 diabetes, implying thymic rearrangement abnormalities.

From each donor, a single peripheral blood sample of 100 to 150 mL on average was drawn into heparinised tubes. Naive, central memory, regulatory and stem cell-like memory CD4+ T cells were sorted on a BD FACSAria II using a panel including CD45RO, CCR7, CD25, CD127, CD95 and CD27. All sorted populations exceeded 98% purity. Right away, PBMCs were isolated by Lymphoprep density gradient centrifugation and were stained directly, with no culture step. So that batch effects would be minimized, each experiment stained and sorted samples in pairs, pairing one healthy donor with one patient. From the germline V gene, CDR1 is SGHRS and CDR2 is YFSETQ. Measured from the cysteine to the phenylalanine, the CDR3 is 15 residues long. Only CDR3 DNA is held: 45 bases, read in frame from base 1. V is shortened by 4 bases, J by 3 bases, and the region joining them spans 17 bases. The High Capacity cDNA Reverse Transcription Kit was used to reverse transcribe all of the isolated RNA, meaning that expressed TCRB transcripts were what got sequenced. Deep immunoSEQ sequencing was performed on naive, central memory and regulatory T cell samples, with an average of about 3.57 million total reads per sample. After sorted cells were lysed in RLT buffer, RNA was extracted with DNase-treated RNeasy Micro or Mini kits, with the choice depending on cell number. Each cell subset was processed separately to prevent cross-contamination, with patient and healthy donor samples processed together. The immunoSEQ multiplex PCR was used to amplify TCRB sequences from cDNA, yielding 87-bp fragments that span the CDR3 region. The amplicons were sequenced using the Illumina HiSeq platform. The study's processing was this. Synthetic template baselines were used to correct PCR bias computationally, reads within Hamming distance 2 were collapsed together, and singletons that could not be merged were discarded. Reads were aligned against IMGT to assign V, D and J genes, CDR3 length and insertions or deletions at six rearrangement sites. Within each subset, clonotype counts were normalized to sorted cell number, after which true diversity and Gini coefficients were computed with the tcR R package. The overlap coefficient, calculated on TCRB nucleotide sequences, was used to quantify repertoire sharing. Out-of-frame TCRB sequences from naive cells were analyzed to stand in for the pre-selection repertoire. TCRdb took this table from immuneACCESS and kept in-frame rearrangements with V and J called. Such tables lack part of the clones; where checked against another copy, unresolved V genes explain under half of the gap, and the rest is unexplained. D and trimming come from the DNA, and the V and J calls and clone size come from that table. The sample yields around 350,000 clones; around an eighth were counted once. Clones ranked in the top ten supply less than 0.02% of the sample.

The chain links TRBV5-1 with TRBJ2-7, with TRBD1 as a weak D call on 6 bases. This sequence originates from a man aged 18 to 30 in good health. What was sequenced was naive CD4+ T cells from blood. The cell subset or site label of this sample denotes: true naive CD4+ T cells. For the CDR3, the sequence is CASSARGLTNYEQYF. The DNA reads as follows: TGCGCCAGCAGCGCCAGGGGATTGACTAACTACGAGCAGTACTTC.